Listed below are T cell receptor beta chains from one sample, sequenced in a study of blood T cell repertoires in COVID-19. Method: immunoSEQ multiplex PCR; TCRdb's copy keeps in-frame clones and lacks some. Here the sample spans roughly 330,000 clones, approximately 90% being singletons. The sample comprised PBMCs or T cells enriched from blood (not recorded which). The receptors shown here come from a woman aged 18-30 years who had recovered from COVID-19. Each CDR3 is given with its conserved first and last residue. A D gene is named only where the DNA matches it firmly. Size is omitted from some rows. Given values are once, few, many or a class for expanded clones.

J | size | D | V | CDR3 | DNA
TRBJ2-6 | . | . | TRBV21-1 | CASSKLNRGPVFYSGANVLTF | TGTGCCAGCAGCAAGCTGAACAGGGGTCCGGTCTTTTACTCTGGGGCCAACGTCCTGACTTTC
TRBJ2-5 | . | TRBD1 | TRBV2 | CASTDRGGETQYF | TGTGCCAGCACCGACAGGGGAGGAGAGACCCAGTACTTC
TRBJ1-6 | . | . | TRBV5-6 | CASSLGSVNSPLHF | TGTGCCAGCAGCTTGGGCTCAGTTAATTCACCCCTCCACTTT
TRBJ2-7 | . | . | TRBV11-2 | CASSPGGGRSYSYEQYF | TGTGCCAGCAGCCCCGGGGGTGGTAGGTCCTACTCCTACGAGCAGTACTTC
TRBJ1-4 | . | TRBD1 | TRBV5-1 | CASSPRQGNEKLFF | TGCGCCAGCAGCCCCCGACAGGGTAATGAAAAACTGTTTTTT
TRBJ1-1 | . | . | TRBV13 | CASSSPPEDTEAFF | TGTGCCAGCAGCTCTCCCCCGGAGGACACTGAAGCTTTCTTT
TRBJ2-2 | . | TRBD2 | TRBV4-1 | CASSHFSGGADTGELFF | TGCGCCAGCAGCCACTTTAGCGGGGGGGCGGACACCGGGGAGCTGTTTTTT
TRBJ2-1 | . | . | TRBV9 | CASSVAGVLNNEQFF | TGTGCCAGCAGCGTAGCGGGAGTATTAAACAATGAGCAGTTCTTC
TRBJ1-4 | . | . | TRBV5-6 | CASSSITGEKLFF | TGTGCCAGCAGCTCAATAACAGGAGAAAAACTGTTTTTT
TRBJ1-2 | . | . | TRBV27 | CASRRTPREANYGYTF | TGTGCCAGCAGACGGACTCCCCGGGAGGCTAACTATGGCTACACCTTC
TRBJ2-3 | . | TRBD2 | TRBV3-1/TRBV3-2 | CATKSSAGLGTDTQYF | TGTGCCACAAAAAGCTCCGCGGGACTAGGTACAGATACGCAGTATTTT
TRBJ1-2 | . | TRBD1 | TRBV28 | CASATAGTGANYGYTF | TGTGCCAGCGCCACAGCCGGGACAGGTGCTAACTATGGCTACACCTTC
TRBJ2-1 | few | . | TRBV7-3 | CASSLSVNEQFF | TGTGCCAGCAGCTTATCGGTCAATGAGCAGTTCTTC
TRBJ1-1 | . | TRBD1 | TRBV30 | CAWSWDRGISGAFF | TGTGCCTGGAGTTGGGACAGGGGTATCTCGGGAGCTTTCTTT
TRBJ2-7 | . | . | TRBV6-2/TRBV6-3 | CASSPYGLGQSRYEQYF | TGTGCCAGCAGTCCGTATGGTTTGGGGCAGAGCCGCTACGAGCAGTACTTC
TRBJ2-2 | . | TRBD2 | TRBV5-1 | CASSLASGSMNTGELFF | TGCGCCAGCAGCTTGGCTAGCGGGAGCATGAACACCGGGGAGCTGTTTTTT
TRBJ2-1 | . | TRBD1 | TRBV29-1 | CSVDRIPGDEQFF | TGCAGCGTGGACAGGATTCCTGGCGATGAGCAGTTCTTC
TRBJ2-1 | . | TRBD2 | TRBV4-1 | CASSQDASGPYNEQFF | TGCGCCAGCAGCCAAGACGCTAGCGGGCCCTACAATGAGCAGTTCTTC